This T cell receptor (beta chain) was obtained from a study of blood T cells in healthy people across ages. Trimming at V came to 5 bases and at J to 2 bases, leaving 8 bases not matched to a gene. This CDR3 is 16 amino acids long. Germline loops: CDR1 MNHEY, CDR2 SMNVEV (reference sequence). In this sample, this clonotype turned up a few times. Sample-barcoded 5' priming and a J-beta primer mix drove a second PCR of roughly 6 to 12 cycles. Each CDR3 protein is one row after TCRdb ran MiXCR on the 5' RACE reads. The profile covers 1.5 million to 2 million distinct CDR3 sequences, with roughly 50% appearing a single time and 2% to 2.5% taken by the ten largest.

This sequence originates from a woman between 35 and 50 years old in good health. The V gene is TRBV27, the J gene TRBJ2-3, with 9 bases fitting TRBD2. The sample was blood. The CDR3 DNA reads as TGTGCCAGCAGTGGCTTGACTAGCGGTAACACAGATACGCAGTATTTT. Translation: CASSGLTSGNTDTQYF.